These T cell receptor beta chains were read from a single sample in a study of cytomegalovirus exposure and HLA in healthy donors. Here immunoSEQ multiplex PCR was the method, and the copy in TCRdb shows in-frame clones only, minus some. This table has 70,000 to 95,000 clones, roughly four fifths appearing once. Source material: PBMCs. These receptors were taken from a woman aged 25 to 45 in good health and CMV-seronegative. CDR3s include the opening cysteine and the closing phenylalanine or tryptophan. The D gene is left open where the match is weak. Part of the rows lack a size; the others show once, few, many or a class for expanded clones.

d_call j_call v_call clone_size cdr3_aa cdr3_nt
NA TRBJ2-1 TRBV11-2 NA CASNAVRGRGYNEQFF TGTGCCAGCAACGCGGTGAGGGGGAGAGGCTACAATGAGCAGTTCTTC
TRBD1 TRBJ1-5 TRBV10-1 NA CASSEPKGTAANLGNQPQHF TGCGCCAGCAGTGAGCCCAAAGGGACAGCGGCTAATTTGGGCAATCAGCCCCAGCATTTT
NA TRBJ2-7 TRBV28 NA CASSNFGLGGYEQYF TGTGCCAGCAGTAACTTTGGACTGGGAGGCTACGAGCAGTACTTC
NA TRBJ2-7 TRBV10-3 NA CAISESQGSYEQYF TGTGCCATCAGTGAGAGTCAGGGATCCTACGAGCAGTACTTC
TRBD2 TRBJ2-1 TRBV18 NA CASSPRSGGNEQFF TGTGCCAGCTCACCACGTTCGGGGGGTAATGAGCAGTTCTTC
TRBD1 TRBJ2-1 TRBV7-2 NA CASSSPDRAYNEQFF TGTGCCAGCAGCTCCCCGGACAGGGCCTACAATGAGCAGTTCTTC
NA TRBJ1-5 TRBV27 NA CASSSTPPQPQHF TGTGCCAGCAGTTCCACTCCCCCCCAGCCCCAGCATTTT
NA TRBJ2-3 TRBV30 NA CASYRRQAWSTDTQYF TGTGCCTCGTACCGTCGACAGGCTTGGAGCACAGATACGCAGTATTTT
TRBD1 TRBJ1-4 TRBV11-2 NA CASPRTGGLFF TGTGCCAGCCCCCGGACAGGTGGACTGTTTTTT
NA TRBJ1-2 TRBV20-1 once CSARTVNGYTF TGCAGTGCTAGAACGGTAAACGGCTACACCTTC
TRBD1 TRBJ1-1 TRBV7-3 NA CASSARQGPGTEAFF TGTGCCAGCAGCGCCCGACAGGGCCCGGGGACTGAAGCTTTCTTT
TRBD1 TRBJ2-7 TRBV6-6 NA CASSQGQTSYEQYF TGTGCCAGCAGTCAGGGACAGACCTCCTACGAGCAGTACTTC
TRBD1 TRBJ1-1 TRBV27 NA CASRVITGGAGTEAFF TGTGCCAGCAGAGTTATCACAGGGGGCGCAGGAACTGAAGCTTTCTTT
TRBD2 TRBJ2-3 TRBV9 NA CASSVWASGRGGADTQYF TGTGCCAGCAGCGTCTGGGCTAGCGGGAGGGGTGGGGCAGATACGCAGTATTTT
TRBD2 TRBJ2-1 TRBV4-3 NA CASSQDLPSGRRNEQFF TGCGCCAGCAGCCAAGATCTACCCAGCGGGAGGAGGAATGAGCAGTTCTTC
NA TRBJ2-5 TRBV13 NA CASSFRAGEETQYF TGTGCCAGCAGCTTTCGGGCAGGGGAAGAGACCCAGTACTTC
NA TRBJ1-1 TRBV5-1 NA CASSLGHRGVNTEAFF TGCGCCAGCAGCTTGGGCCATCGGGGAGTGAACACTGAAGCTTTCTTT
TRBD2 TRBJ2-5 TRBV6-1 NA CASSESSGGQETQYF TGTGCCAGCAGTGAGTCTAGCGGAGGCCAAGAGACCCAGTACTTC
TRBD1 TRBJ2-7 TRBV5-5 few CASSLSTGVPYEQYF TGTGCCAGCAGCCTCTCGACAGGGGTCCCCTACGAGCAGTACTTC
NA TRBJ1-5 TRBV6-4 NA CASSVDGNQPQHF TGTGCCAGCAGTGTTGACGGGAATCAGCCCCAGCATTTT
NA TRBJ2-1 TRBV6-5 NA CASRNLQGYEQFF TGTGCCAGCAGAAACCTACAGGGTTATGAGCAGTTCTTC
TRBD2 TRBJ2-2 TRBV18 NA CASSPQREGGTGELFF TGTGCCAGCTCGCCGCAGCGGGAGGGCGGCACCGGGGAGCTGTTTTTT
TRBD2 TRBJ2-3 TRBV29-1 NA CSVGLAGETDTQYF TGCAGCGTTGGTCTAGCGGGAGAGACAGATACGCAGTATTTT
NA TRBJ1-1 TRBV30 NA CAWSKQGGTEAFF TGTGCCTGGAGTAAACAGGGTGGAACTGAAGCTTTCTTT
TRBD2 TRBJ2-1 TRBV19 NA CASSIGTSGTYNEQFF TGTGCCAGTAGTATAGGGACTAGCGGGACTTACAATGAGCAGTTCTTC
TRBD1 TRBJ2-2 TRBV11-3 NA CASSSVRQGTNNGELFF TGTGCCAGCAGCTCGGTGAGACAGGGAACCAACAACGGGGAGCTGTTTTTT
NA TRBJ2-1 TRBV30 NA CAWSVPQILDNEQFF TGTGCCTGGAGTGTCCCTCAAATACTAGACAATGAGCAGTTCTTC
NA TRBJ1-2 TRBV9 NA CASSSGDGYTF TGTGCCAGCAGCTCAGGGGATGGCTACACCTTC